This is a list of T cell receptor beta chains from one sample in a study of T cells in Graves' hyperthyroidism and ophthalmopathy. TCRdb independently ran MiXCR on the multiplex PCR reads; one entry per CDR3 protein. The repertoire holds some 270,000 distinct CDR3 sequences, with approximately 12% as singletons. Input material: blood. The receptor set was obtained from a woman aged 25 to 39 with Graves' hyperthyroidism that later progressed to Graves' ophthalmopathy. CDR3s include the opening cysteine and the closing phenylalanine or tryptophan. A D gene is named only where the DNA matches it firmly. Part of the rows lack a size; the others show once, few, many or a class for expanded clones.

j_call	v_call	clone_size	d_call	cdr3_nt	cdr3_aa
TRBJ1-3	TRBV5-1	many	TRBD1	TGCGCCAGCCGAGACAGGGGGAACCGAAACACCATATATTTT	CASRDRGNRNTIYF
TRBJ1-6	TRBV6-1	NA	TRBD1	TGTGCCAGCAGCGACGGGACAGATTATAATTCACCCCTCCACTTT	CASSDGTDYNSPLHF
TRBJ1-1	TRBV7-2	many	NA	TGTGCCAGCAACACTTGGGGTTCCACTGAAGCTTTCTTT	CASNTWGSTEAFF
TRBJ2-2	TRBV28	NA	TRBD1	TGTGCCAGCAGCTTAGATACAGGGGTAGCCGGGGAGCTGTTTTTT	CASSLDTGVAGELFF
TRBJ2-7	TRBV6-2/TRBV6-3	many	NA	TGTGCCAGCACTACCACGTACTCCTACGAGCAGTACTTC	CASTTTYSYEQYF
TRBJ2-7	TRBV11-1	many	TRBD1	TGTGCCAGCAGCCGACAGGGCCTCGAGCAGTACTTC	CASSRQGLEQYF
TRBJ2-2	TRBV30	many	TRBD1	TGTGCCTGGAGGCGCGAGGGGGCCACCGGGGAGCTGTTTTTT	CAWRREGATGELFF
TRBJ2-1	TRBV3-1	NA	TRBD2	TGTGCCAGCAGATTCCGAGCGGGGGGGAAGAGTGAGCAGTTCTTC	CASRFRAGGKSEQFF
TRBJ2-7	TRBV2	many	TRBD2	TGTGCCAGTACACCTAGCGGGAGGGCCGACGAGCAGTACTTC	CASTPSGRADEQYF
TRBJ1-1	TRBV28	many	NA	TGTGCCAGCATGCCGGGCTTTGGCACTGAAGCTTTCTTT	CASMPGFGTEAFF
TRBJ2-6	TRBV30	many	NA	TGTGCCTGGAGTGTAATGGGAAAAAGTTCTGGGGCCAACGTCCTGACTTTC	CAWSVMGKSSGANVLTF
TRBJ1-1	TRBV27	many	TRBD1	TGTGCCAGCAGTTTATCCAGGGGGTTCTACACTGAAGCTTTCTTT	CASSLSRGFYTEAFF
TRBJ2-1	TRBV18	many	NA	TGTGCCAGCTCACCAGGGACGCCTCCCAATGAGCAGTTCTTC	CASSPGTPPNEQFF
TRBJ2-5	TRBV7-2	many	NA	TGTGCCAGCAGCTCTCAACGGACTGAAACATACTTC	CASSSQRTETYF
TRBJ2-7	TRBV6-1	many	NA	TGTGCCACCCGCGGCTACTCCTACGAGCAGTACTTC	CATRGYSYEQYF
TRBJ1-5	TRBV12-3/TRBV12-4	few	TRBD1	TGTGCCAGTACCGGGACAGGGGGGATTCAGCCCCAGCATTTT	CASTGTGGIQPQHF
TRBJ1-6	TRBV2	many	TRBD1	TGTGCCAGCACTCGACAGGGGTATTCACCCCTCCACTTT	CASTRQGYSPLHF
TRBJ1-2	TRBV10-3	NA	NA	TGTGCCATCAGCCAGGGGAGTGGCTACACCTTC	CAISQGSGYTF
TRBJ1-4	TRBV6-9	many	NA	TGTGCCAGCAGTTCTGGAGCCGTGGGGGATGAAAAACTGTTTTTT	CASSSGAVGDEKLFF
TRBJ1-2	TRBV7-8	NA	TRBD1	TGTGCCAGCAGCTTAGAGCCTACAGGGGTCGGAGCCAACTATGGCTACACCTTC	CASSLEPTGVGANYGYTF
TRBJ2-1	TRBV9	NA	NA	TGTGCCAGCAGCGTAGCGGGAGACGTCTCTGAGCAGTTCTTC	CASSVAGDVSEQFF
TRBJ1-5	TRBV2	many	NA	TGTGCCAGCAGTGGGGGCGCAGGGCCCCAGCATTTT	CASSGGAGPQHF
TRBJ1-4	TRBV4-2	NA	NA	TGTGCCAGCAGATCCACCGCCGCATCGAGTGAAAAACTGTTTTTT	CASRSTAASSEKLFF